The next 21 T cell receptor beta chains were all read from a single sample in a study of blood T cell repertoires in COVID-19. Data came from immunoSEQ multiplex PCR; TCRdb stores just in-frame clones and leaves some out. The sample holds 300,000 to 450,000 clones, about 85% seen once. Specimen: peripheral blood. The receptors come from a woman under 30 with acute or convalescent COVID-19.

V gene TRBV7-9 combines with J gene TRBJ1-1; the D is unclear. CDR3 length: 13 residues. The germline V gene encodes CDR1 SEHNR and CDR2 FQNEAQ (reference sequence). Deletions cut 1 base from V and 2 bases from J, with 5 bases between. CDR3 in DNA: TGTGCCAGCAGCTTAGGAAGCAACACTGAAGCTTTCTTT. It is translated as CASSLGSNTEAFF.

This clone was detected a few times. V is TRBV5-4 and J is TRBJ2-3; TRBD1 agrees at 8 bases. With 0 bases clipped from V and 2 bases from J, the junction kept 2 bases outside the gene matches. Per the germline V gene, CDR1 is SGHNT and CDR2 is YYREEE (reference sequence). The CDR3 consists of 15 residues. The DNA of the CDR3 is TGTGCCAGCAGCTTGGACAGGGGGTACACAGATACGCAGTATTTT. Amino acids: CASSLDRGYTDTQYF.

The chain has TRBV19 and TRBJ1-4, with 12 bases aligning to TRBD1. V dropped 5 bases and J dropped 7; count of bases not matched to a gene: 8. This CDR3 spans 16 amino acids. Germline CDR1 is LNHDA and CDR2 is SQIVND (reference sequence). In nucleotides, the CDR3 is TGTGCCAGTAGTCCCCCGGGACAGGGGGCGGGTGAAAAACTGTTTTTT. It translates to CASSPPGQGAGEKLFF. The full variable domain, its missing parts supplied by reference TRBV19 and TRBJ1-4, is DGGITQSPKYLFRKEGQNVTLSCEQNLNHDAMYWYRQDPGQGLRLIYYSQIVNDFQKGDIAEGYSVSREKKESFPLTVTSAQKNPTAFYLCASSPPGQGAGEKLFFGSGTQLSVL.

V usage is TRBV3-1 (or the pseudogene TRBV3-2) and J usage is TRBJ1-2; D unresolved. Trimming stripped 0 bases from V and 5 bases from J, with 13 bases between. This CDR3 comprises 15 residues. Germline CDR1 LGHDT, CDR2 YNNKEL (reference sequence). CDR3 sequence reads: CASSQDLGGEYGYTF. The DNA of the CDR3 is TGTGCCAGCAGCCAAGATCTCGGCGGGGAGTATGGCTACACCTTC.

This rearrangement joins TRBV2 to TRBJ1-2, with D perhaps TRBD1 (6 bases). CDR1 is SNHLY, CDR2 FYNNEI, per germline. The CDR3 has 13 amino acids. The V end lost 6 bases, the J end lost 5 bases, and 13 bases lay between the germline ends. The CDR3 sequence is CASSLRTDYGYTF. The CDR3, as DNA: TGTGCCAGCAGCTTACGGACAGATTATGGCTACACCTTC.

This rearrangement joins TRBV19 to TRBJ1-5; maybe TRBD1 (5 bases). The V and J ends lost 6 bases and 3 bases respectively, with 12 bases between them. The CDR3 is 14 residues long. CDR1 is LNHDA and CDR2 is SQIVND in the germline V gene (reference sequence). This CDR3 is CASSRDSFNQPQHF. CDR3 nucleotides: TGTGCCAGTAGCAGAGACAGCTTCAATCAGCCCCAGCATTTT.

This clone was observed a single time. The chain recombines TRBV7-7 with TRBJ2-5; the D gene is possibly TRBD1 (6 bases). Trimming left V 1 base short and J 3 bases short, with 12 bases between. The CDR3 extends over 15 amino acids. The germline gives CDR1 SSHAT, CDR2 FNYEAQ (reference sequence). In DNA, the CDR3 is TGTGCCAGCAGCTTAGGGGGGACACGGAAAGAGACCCAGTACTTC. Translation: CASSLGGTRKETQYF. The variable domain in full, with the rest retrieved from reference TRBV7-7 and TRBJ2-5, is GAGVSQSPRYKVTKRGQDVTLRCDPISSHATLYWYQQALGQGPEFLTYFNYEAQPDKSGLPSDRFSAERPEGSISTLTIQRTEQRDSAMYRCASSLGGTRKETQYFGPGTRLLVL.

This chain connects TRBV7-8 to TRBJ2-7; weak D call: TRBD2 (5 bases). V lost 2 bases and J lost 2, with 10 bases in between. Germline assignment: CDR1 SGHVS and CDR2 FQNEAQ. The CDR3 sequence is 14 residues long. This CDR3 reads CASSLSGNAYEQYF. The CDR3 nucleotides read TGTGCCAGCAGCTTATCCGGGAACGCCTACGAGCAGTACTTC.

The CDR3 is CASSTNTGMNTEAFF. The CDR3, as DNA: TGTGCCAGCTCGACGAATACAGGGATGAACACTGAAGCTTTCTTT. This rearrangement joins TRBV18 to TRBJ1-1; possible D gene TRBD1, 6 bases. The CDR3 totals 15 residues. V was pared by 6 bases and J by 0 bases, with 14 bases between. CDR1 and CDR2 (germline): KGHSH, LQKENI.

The gene calls are TRBV19 and TRBJ1-4, with D possibly TRBD1 on 5 matching bases. The CDR3 is 14 residues long. Germline V lookup: CDR1 LNHDA, CDR2 SQIVND (reference sequence). With 5 bases removed from V and 8 bases from J, the gap between germline ends came to 15 bases. The CDR3 is CASSYLAGPEKLFF. The CDR3 DNA reads as TGTGCCAGTAGTTATCTTGCAGGGCCCGAAAAACTGTTTTTT. Variable domain in full (rest from reference TRBV19 and TRBJ1-4): DGGITQSPKYLFRKEGQNVTLSCEQNLNHDAMYWYRQDPGQGLRLIYYSQIVNDFQKGDIAEGYSVSREKKESFPLTVTSAQKNPTAFYLCASSYLAGPEKLFFGSGTQLSVL.

The rearrangement uses TRBV19 and TRBJ2-7, with TRBD2 matching 10 bases. V gave up 3 bases and J gave up 5 bases; unmatched junction bases: 4. Looked up from germline, CDR1 is LNHDA and CDR2 is SQIVND (reference sequence). The CDR3 has 14 amino acids. CDR3 in DNA: TGTGCCAGTAGTATTGGGCTAGCGGGAGACGAGCAGTACTTC. It is translated as CASSIGLAGDEQYF.

The chain links TRBV9 to TRBJ2-5; TRBD1 matches at 7 bases. With V trimmed by 3 bases and J by 5 bases, 13 bases remained unmatched. Germline V CDR1 and CDR2: SGDLS, YYNGEE. The CDR3 extends over 16 amino acids. The CDR3 DNA reads TGTGCCAGCAGCGCCCGGACAGGTTCCCTCAGGGAGACCCAGTACTTC. Its translation: CASSARTGSLRETQYF.

This clone appeared many times. The V call is TRBV29-1, the J call TRBJ2-6; tentatively, D is TRBD2 (5 bases). The ends were cut back, 4 bases at V and 0 bases at J, with 16 bases in the middle. This CDR3 is built from 17 residues. The germline V gene has CDR1 SQVTM and CDR2 ANQGSEA. The CDR3: CSVVYEFGSSGANVLTF. CDR3 nucleotide sequence: TGCAGCGTTGTTTATGAGTTTGGGAGCTCTGGGGCCAACGTCCTGACTTTC.

The genes are TRBV12-3 or TRBV12-4 and TRBJ2-1, with D perhaps TRBD1 (5 bases). The V gene lost 3 bases and the J gene lost 9 bases, with 6 bases spanning the gap. The CDR3 totals 11 residues. The CDR3 sequence: CASSFGAEQFF. The CDR3 DNA reads TGTGCCAGCAGTTTTGGGGCTGAGCAGTTCTTC.

The V gene is TRBV6-5, the J gene TRBJ1-4; 8 positions agree with TRBD1. The CDR3 length is 14 residues. The germline V gene has CDR1 MNHEY and CDR2 SVGAGI. V dropped 6 bases and J dropped 4; count of bases not matched to a gene: 4. CDR3 protein: CASRDRAINEKLFF. CDR3 coding DNA: TGTGCCAGCAGGGACAGGGCGATTAATGAAAAACTGTTTTTT.

The chain couples TRBV2 to TRBJ2-7; D gene ambiguous. The CDR3 is 13 amino acids. In germline, CDR1 is SNHLY, CDR2 FYNNEI. Trimming pared 7 bases from V and 0 bases from J, leaving 10 bases between. CDR3 DNA: TGTGCCAGCATGTTGAGCGACTCCTACGAGCAGTACTTC. This encodes CASMLSDSYEQYF. The entire variable domain, with the rest obtained from reference TRBV2 and TRBJ2-7, is as follows: EPEVTQTPSHQVTQMGQEVILRCVPISNHLYFYWYRQILGQKVEFLVSFYNNEISEKSEIFDDQFSVERPDGSNFTLKIRSTKLEDSAMYFCASMLSDSYEQYFGPGTRLTVT.

This clone has just one count. The chain joins TRBV3-1 (or the pseudogene TRBV3-2) to TRBJ2-6; TRBD1 agrees at 9 bases. Trimming at V came to 4 bases and at J to 2 bases, leaving 3 bases not matched to a gene. This CDR3 has 16 amino acids. Germline V lookup: CDR1 LGHDT, CDR2 YNNKEL (reference sequence). CDR3 sequence: CASSLNRGPGANVLTF. CDR3 nucleotide sequence: TGTGCCAGCAGCCTTAACAGGGGGCCTGGGGCCAACGTCCTGACTTTC.

This clone has a handful of counts. The chain is built from TRBV28 and TRBJ1-2, with unresolved D. Germline V gene data show CDR1 as MDHEN and CDR2 as SYDVKM. Trimming took off 7 bases at V and 3 bases at J, with 12 bases between the two ends. The CDR3 runs to 13 residues. The DNA of the CDR3 is TGTGCCAGCACCTCCTTACAGTACTATGGCTACACCTTC. Translation: CASTSLQYYGYTF.

The chain carries TRBV7-8 and TRBJ2-5; TRBD2 is a possible D gene (8 bases). The germline V gene encodes CDR1 SGHVS and CDR2 FQNEAQ. The ends were cut back, 4 bases at V and 2 bases at J, with 14 bases in the middle. This CDR3 comprises 15 residues. This CDR3 is CASSSGGTEQETQYF. CDR3 bases: TGTGCCAGCAGCTCGGGGGGGACAGAGCAAGAGACCCAGTACTTC.

The genes are TRBV5-1 and TRBJ1-2; a possible D gene is TRBD1 (6 bases). From germline, CDR1 is SGHRS and CDR2 YFSETQ. The V end was cut by 4 bases, the J end by 4 bases, with 14 bases between. The CDR3 consists of 14 residues. CDR3 amino acids: CASSRDTGPYGYTF. The CDR3, as DNA: TGCGCCAGCAGCCGGGACACCGGCCCCTATGGCTACACCTTC.

The V and J genes are TRBV5-1 and TRBJ2-1; 8 bases agree with TRBD1. The CDR3 contains 14 residues. The junction had 5 bases not matched to a gene; V was cut back by 3 bases and J by 6 bases. CDR1 is SGHRS and CDR2 is YFSETQ in the germline V gene. The CDR3 sequence is CASSWTGRLNEQFF. DNA of the CDR3: TGCGCCAGCAGCTGGACAGGGCGTCTCAATGAGCAGTTCTTC.